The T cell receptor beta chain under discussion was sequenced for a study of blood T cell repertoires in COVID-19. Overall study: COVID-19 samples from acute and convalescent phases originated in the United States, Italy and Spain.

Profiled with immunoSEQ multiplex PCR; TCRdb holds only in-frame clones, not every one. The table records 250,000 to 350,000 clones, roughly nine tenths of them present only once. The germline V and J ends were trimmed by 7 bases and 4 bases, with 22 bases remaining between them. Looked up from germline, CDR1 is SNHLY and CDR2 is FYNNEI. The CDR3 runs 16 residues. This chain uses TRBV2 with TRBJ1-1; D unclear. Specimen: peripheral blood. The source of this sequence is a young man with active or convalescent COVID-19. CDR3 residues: CASIALWESGGTEAFF. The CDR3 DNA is TGTGCCAGCATCGCCTTGTGGGAATCGGGAGGCACTGAAGCTTTCTTT.